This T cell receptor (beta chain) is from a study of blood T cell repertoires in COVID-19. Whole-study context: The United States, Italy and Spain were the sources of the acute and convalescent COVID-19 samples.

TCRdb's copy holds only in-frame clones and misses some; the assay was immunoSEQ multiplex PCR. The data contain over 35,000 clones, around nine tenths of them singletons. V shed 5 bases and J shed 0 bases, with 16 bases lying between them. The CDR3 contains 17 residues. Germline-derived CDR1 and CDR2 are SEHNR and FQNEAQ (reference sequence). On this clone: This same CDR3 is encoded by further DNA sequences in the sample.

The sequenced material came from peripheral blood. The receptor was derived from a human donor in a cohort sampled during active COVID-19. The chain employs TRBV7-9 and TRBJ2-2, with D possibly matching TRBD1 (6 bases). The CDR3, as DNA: TGTGCCAGCAGCCAACTCCCGGGACACACGAACACCGGGGAGCTGTTTTTT. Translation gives CASSQLPGHTNTGELFF.